This TCR beta chain was identified during a study of T cells generated in artificial thymic organoids. Artificial thymic organoids aggregated human hematopoietic stem and progenitor cells with human DLL1-expressing MS5 murine stromal cells. FACS-sorted CD34+CD3- hematopoietic stem and progenitor cells, with residual T cells removed, seeded the organoids. FACS isolated CD3+TCRαβ+CD8 single positive T cells before RNA extraction. RNA was purified from around 40,000 to 200,000 sorted cells per sample. Semi-nested PCR with reverse primers in the TRAC or TRBC constant regions amplified each chain separately. TCRdb independently ran MiXCR on the 5' RACE reads; one entry per CDR3 protein. The data hold about 8,400 distinct CDR3 sequences, with 20% to 30% observed a single time. This CDR3 region has 16 residues. Per the germline V gene, CDR1 is KGHDR and CDR2 is SFDVKD. Worth noting for this clonotype: The antigen is unknown. This could be a read error, since a much larger clone is one nucleotide away.

This receptor was identified in a human donor who gave cord blood stem cells for thymic organoid culture, a cardiac surgery patient who gave postnatal thymus, or a blood donor (not recorded which). The rearrangement links TRBV24-1 to TRBJ2-3, with 13 bases identical to TRBD2. What was sequenced was naive CD8+ T cells grown in artificial thymic organoids from cord blood stem and progenitor cells. As for subset: CD3+TCRalphabeta+CD8SP T cells; for blood, CD45RO-CCR7+ naive CD8+ T cells. CDR3 loop: CATSDPTSGGADTRYF. In nucleotides, the CDR3 is TGTGCCACCAGTGACCCTACTAGCGGGGGGGCAGATACGCGGTATTTT.